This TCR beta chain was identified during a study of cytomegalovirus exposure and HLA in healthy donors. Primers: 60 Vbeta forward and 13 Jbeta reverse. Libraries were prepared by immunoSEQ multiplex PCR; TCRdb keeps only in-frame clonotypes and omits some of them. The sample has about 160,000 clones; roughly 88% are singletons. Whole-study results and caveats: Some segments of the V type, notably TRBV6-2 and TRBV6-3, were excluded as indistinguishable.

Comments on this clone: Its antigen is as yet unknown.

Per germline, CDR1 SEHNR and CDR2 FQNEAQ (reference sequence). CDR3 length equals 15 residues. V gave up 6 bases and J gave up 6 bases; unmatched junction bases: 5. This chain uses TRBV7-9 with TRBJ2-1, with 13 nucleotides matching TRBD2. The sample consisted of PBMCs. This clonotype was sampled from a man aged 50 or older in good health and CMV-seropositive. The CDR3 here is CASSPTSGRANEQFF. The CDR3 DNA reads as TGTGCCAGCAGTCCCACTAGCGGGAGGGCCAATGAGCAGTTCTTC.